The T cell receptor (beta chain) under discussion was sequenced for a study of esophageal squamous cell carcinoma under preoperative chemotherapy. TCRdb itself ran the PCR reads through MiXCR, one entry per CDR3 protein. Of about 18,000 distinct CDR3 sequences listed, around 42% are singletons. CDR3 length: 17 amino acids. CDR1 and CDR2 from the germline V gene are SGHVS and FNYEAQ. Trimming stripped 4 bases from V and 5 bases from J, with 23 bases between. Time point in this sample: after preoperative PTX-NDP chemotherapy. This receptor was identified in a human donor with esophageal squamous cell carcinoma. The donor label of this sample is uncertain. Sample acquisition took place from a patient given preoperative chemotherapy. The chain recombines TRBV7-6 with TRBJ2-5; D is possibly TRBD2 (7 bases). The CDR3 is CASSSLPLQGGSETQYF. CDR3 DNA: TGTGCCAGCAGCTCCCTGCCCCTACAGGGAGGGTCGGAGACCCAGTACTTC.